The 9 T cell receptor beta chains given below trace back to one sample, sequenced in a study of TIL therapy for anti-PD-1-resistant metastatic lung cancer. The immunoSEQ assay was v3. The data were produced by immunoSEQ multiplex PCR, yet TCRdb's version contains in-frame clones alone and is incomplete. Here the sample spans around 100,000 clones, 55% to 75% being singletons. The time point: pre-treatment sample, taken before nivolumab and TIL therapy. Most excised metastases sampled were pleural nodules or supraclavicular lymph nodes. The material was tumor tissue, obtained at baseline. All receptors derive from a person aged 25 to 85 with non-small cell lung cancer.

The V call is TRBV7-9, the J call TRBJ1-1; 9 bases map to TRBD1. Germline V gene data show CDR1 as SEHNR and CDR2 as FQNEAQ (reference sequence). There are 11 residues in the CDR3. This chain's CDR3 is CLTGGNTEAFF. CDR3 bases: TGTTTGACAGGGGGGAACACTGAAGCTTTCTTT. Together with reference TRBV7-9 and TRBJ1-1, the CDR3 gives the full variable domain: DTGVSQNPRHKITKRGQNVTFRCDPISEHNRLYWYRQTLGQGPEFLTYFQNEAQLEKSRLLSDRFSAERPKGSFSTLEIQRTEQGDSAMYLCLTGGNTEAFFGQGTRLTVV.

This clone was observed a handful of times. V usage is TRBV30 and J usage is TRBJ1-6, with D possibly being TRBD1 (5 bases). V lost 4 bases to trimming and J lost 6 bases, with 13 bases between them. There are 14 residues in the CDR3. Germline CDR1 reads GTSNPN; CDR2 reads SVGIG (reference sequence). The chain's CDR3 is CAWNAGALNSPLHF. The CDR3 region has the DNA TGTGCCTGGAACGCCGGGGCCCTTAATTCACCCCTCCACTTT.

This clone was detected only a few times. In DNA, the CDR3 is TGTGCCAGCGGCCCTTGGGGGGCTGAAGCTTTCTTT. Translated, it gives CASGPWGAEAFF. The V gene is TRBV5-4, the J gene TRBJ1-1; tentatively, D is TRBD1 (5 bases). The CDR3 consists of 12 residues. V was trimmed by 7 bases and J by 6 bases, leaving 13 bases between them. Per germline, CDR1 SGHNT and CDR2 YYREEE (reference sequence).

This clone was seen many times. V is TRBV9 and J is TRBJ2-7, with a tentative D call TRBD2 (6 bases). Germline CDR1 is SGDLS and CDR2 is YYNGEE. The CDR3 runs to 14 residues. V lost 0 bases, J lost 2 bases, and 9 bases lay in between. CDR3 sequence reads: CASSVGGDAYEQYF. As DNA, the CDR3 is TGTGCCAGCAGCGTAGGCGGGGACGCCTACGAGCAGTACTTC.

This clone was counted a few times. V gene TRBV7-2 combines with J gene TRBJ2-7; TRBD1 agrees at 7 bases. CDR1 is SGHTA, CDR2 FQGNSA, per germline. CDR3 length equals 13 residues. The V gene end was trimmed by 7 bases and the J gene end by 1 base; junction bases not matched to a gene: 4. CDR3 coding DNA: TGTGCCAGCACCACAGGGGTTTCCTACGAGCAGTACTTC. Translation: CASTTGVSYEQYF.

This clone is deemed medium-sized. V and J are TRBV3-1 (or the pseudogene TRBV3-2) and TRBJ2-2, with 8 bases fitting TRBD2. Per germline, CDR1 LGHDT and CDR2 YNNKEL (reference sequence). Trimming removed 4 bases from V and 1 base from J; junction bases left unmatched: 2. This CDR3 comprises 15 residues. The CDR3 DNA sequence: TGTGCCAGCAGCCTACGGGGGGGGAACACCGGGGAGCTGTTTTTT. This gives the protein CASSLRGGNTGELFF.

This chain joins TRBV4-1 and TRBJ2-7; D is ambiguous. Trimming left V 0 bases short and J 1 base short, with 10 bases between. This CDR3 spans 15 amino acids. Germline V gives CDR1 MGHRA, CDR2 YSYEKL. The CDR3 DNA is TGCGCCAGCAGCCAAGAAGCTTACATATCCTACGAGCAGTACTTC. Protein: CASSQEAYISYEQYF.

The CDR3 loop is CASSMDWPYNEQFF. CDR3 in DNA: TGTGCCAGCAGCATGGACTGGCCCTACAATGAGCAGTTCTTC. V gene TRBV6-2 or TRBV6-3 combines with J gene TRBJ2-1; possibly TRBD2 for D (5 bases). The CDR3 is made up of 14 amino acids. Deletions cut 6 bases from V and 2 bases from J, with 11 bases between. CDR1 is MNHEY, CDR2 SVGEGT, per germline.

This chain links TRBV5-8 with TRBJ2-1; tentatively, D is TRBD2 (6 bases). The germline V gene encodes CDR1 SGHTS and CDR2 YDEGEE. V lost 5 bases and J lost 5, with 17 bases in between. CDR3 length: 15 residues. CDR3 sequence reads: CASSSAVAVNNEQFF. The CDR3 bases are TGTGCCAGCAGTTCCGCGGTAGCGGTCAACAATGAGCAGTTCTTC. Combining the CDR3 with reference TRBV5-8 and TRBJ2-1 gives the whole variable domain EAGVTQSPTHLIKTRGQQATLRCSPISGHTSVYWYQQALGLGLQFLLWYDEGEERNRGNFPPRFSGRQFPNYSSELNVNALELEDSALYLCASSSAVAVNNEQFFGPGTRLTVL.